The rows below give T cell receptor beta chains drawn from one sample of a study of blood T cell repertoires in COVID-19. Only in-frame clones appear in the TCRdb table, and some are missing; sequencing was by immunoSEQ multiplex PCR. This sample has about 35,000 clones, with approximately 91% found just once. Input material: peripheral blood. These receptors came from a man in his fifties or sixties with active COVID-19. CDR3s include the opening cysteine and the closing phenylalanine or tryptophan. A D gene is named only where the DNA matches it firmly. Clone size is given for some rows only: seen once, a few or many times, or a class if the clone is expanded.

v_call	clone_size	d_call	j_call	cdr3_nt	cdr3_aa
TRBV27	few	TRBD2	TRBJ2-1	TGTGCCACCTCCGCTAGCGGAACTTACAATGAGCAGTTCTTC	CATSASGTYNEQFF
TRBV9	-	TRBD1	TRBJ1-3	TGTGCCAGCAGCGTAGGACAGGGCGGAGGAAACACCATATATTTT	CASSVGQGGGNTIYF
TRBV3-1/TRBV3-2	-	-	TRBJ1-4	TGTGCCAGCAGCCAAGACGCGGATATCAACGGCGGAAAACTGTTTTTT	CASSQDADINGGKLFF
TRBV10-3	-	TRBD1	TRBJ2-1	TGTGCCATCAGCCCTAGCGACAGGGGTAGCTCCTACAATGAGCAGTTCTTC	CAISPSDRGSSYNEQFF
TRBV6-2/TRBV6-3	once	TRBD2	TRBJ2-3	TGTGCCAGCAGCTCGGAGGGACTAGCGGGGGGTGATACGCAGTATTTT	CASSSEGLAGGDTQYF
TRBV6-1	-	-	TRBJ1-1	TGTGCCAGCAGTGATCAGGTACTGCCAGCTTTCTTT	CASSDQVLPAFF
TRBV7-3	-	TRBD1	TRBJ2-1	TGTGCCAGCAGCTTGGGACAGGGGATTAATGAGCAGTTCTTC	CASSLGQGINEQFF
TRBV29-1	-	TRBD2	TRBJ2-1	TGCAGCGTTGGGCCGACTAGCGGGGGGCGTTTATACAATGAGCAGTTCTTC	CSVGPTSGGRLYNEQFF
TRBV7-2	-	TRBD2	TRBJ2-3	TGTGCCAGCAGCTTGTGGCTAGCGGGGGGCACAGATACGCAGTATTTT	CASSLWLAGGTDTQYF
TRBV2	once	TRBD1	TRBJ1-5	TGTGCCAGCAGCGAAGGACAGGGGAGCCAGCCCCAGCATTTT	CASSEGQGSQPQHF
TRBV5-1	-	TRBD2	TRBJ2-1	TGCGCCAGCAGCTCCGGGACTAGCGGAGTCAATGAGCAGTTCTTC	CASSSGTSGVNEQFF
TRBV2	-	-	TRBJ2-3	TGTGCCAGCAGCGTGATAGCCCCGACAGATACGCAGTATTTT	CASSVIAPTDTQYF
TRBV7-8	once	TRBD2	TRBJ2-5	TGTGCCAGCAGCCCCGGGACTAGGCAAGAGACCCAGTACTTC	CASSPGTRQETQYF
TRBV4-3	-	-	TRBJ2-3	TGCGCCAGCAGCCAAGATTCCCAGTGGCGCACAGATACGCAGTATTTT	CASSQDSQWRTDTQYF
TRBV9	-	TRBD2	TRBJ2-1	TGTGCCAGCAGCGGGGGGAGCGGGAGGTACAATGAGCAGTTCTTC	CASSGGSGRYNEQFF
TRBV20-1	-	-	TRBJ1-5	TGCAGTGCTAGTCTACAGATAAATCAGCCCCAGCATTTT	CSASLQINQPQHF
TRBV18	-	-	TRBJ2-7	TGTGCCAGCTCACCTGGGACATTGTCCTACGAGCAGTACTTC	CASSPGTLSYEQYF
TRBV7-3	-	TRBD2	TRBJ2-1	TGTGCCAGCAGCGCGTCTAGCGGGAGCTCCTACAATGAGCAGTTCTTC	CASSASSGSSYNEQFF
TRBV7-9	-	TRBD1	TRBJ1-2	TGTGCCAGCAGCGGACGTGACAGGGGGGGAGGCTACACCTTC	CASSGRDRGGGYTF
TRBV7-2	-	TRBD2	TRBJ2-3	TGTGCCAGCAGCTTAGCGCGACTAGCGGGGATTACAGATACGCAGTATTTT	CASSLARLAGITDTQYF
TRBV5-4	-	-	TRBJ1-2	TGTGCCAGCAGCTTGGCAAGAGCCTCTGACTATGGCTACACCTTC	CASSLARASDYGYTF
TRBV7-2	-	-	TRBJ2-2	TGTGCCAGCAGCTCCCTCCCCGGGAACACCGGGGAGCTGTTTTTT	CASSSLPGNTGELFF
TRBV2	-	TRBD1	TRBJ1-6	TGTGCCAGCACTGGGGGACAGACCAATTCACCCCTCCACTTT	CASTGGQTNSPLHF
TRBV9	-	TRBD1	TRBJ1-1	TGTGCCAGCAGCGTAGCTGTACAACAGGGGGAAGAGGCTTTCTTT	CASSVAVQQGEEAFF
TRBV11-2	-	-	TRBJ2-5	TGTGCCAGCAGCCTTCAAGAGACCCAGTACTTC	CASSLQETQYF
TRBV2	-	TRBD1	TRBJ2-5	TGTGCCAGCACCTGGGGACAGGACCAAGAGACCCAGTACTTC	CASTWGQDQETQYF
TRBV29-1	-	TRBD1	TRBJ2-1	TGCAGCGTCACCCGGGACAGGTCCATCAATGAGCAGTTCTTC	CSVTRDRSINEQFF
TRBV5-1	-	TRBD2	TRBJ2-1	TGCGCCAGCAGTTCCGGACTAGCGGGGGGCCGATACAATGAGCAGTTCTTC	CASSSGLAGGRYNEQFF
TRBV5-1	once	-	TRBJ2-1	TGCGCCAGCAGCTCAGGACAGCGACTCTCCTACAATGAGCAGTTCTTC	CASSSGQRLSYNEQFF
TRBV21-1	-	-	TRBJ1-5	TGTGCCAGCAGCAAAGCTACAGGCAATCAGCCCCAGCATTTT	CASSKATGNQPQHF
TRBV27	-	-	TRBJ2-7	TGTGCCAGCAGTTTGCAGGGCCGAACCTACGAGCAGTACTTC	CASSLQGRTYEQYF
TRBV27	-	-	TRBJ1-1	TGTGCCAGCAGTCGGGGGTTCGAGAACACTGAAGCTTTCTTT	CASSRGFENTEAFF
TRBV2	-	-	TRBJ2-3	TGTGCCACCAACTACCGACTCCTTACAGATACGCAGTATTTT	CATNYRLLTDTQYF
TRBV29-1	-	-	TRBJ1-1	TGCAGCGTTCGAAGGAGGAACACTGAAGCTTTCTTT	CSVRRRNTEAFF
TRBV5-1	-	-	TRBJ1-2	TGCGCCAGCAGCTTGGCGGGGTCAATTGACTATGGCTACACCTTC	CASSLAGSIDYGYTF
TRBV7-2	-	TRBD2	TRBJ2-5	TGTGCCAGCAGCCACCCAAGCGGGGGGGCCAGGGAGACCCAGTACTTC	CASSHPSGGARETQYF
TRBV6-2/TRBV6-3	-	-	TRBJ1-5	TGTGCCAGCAGTTACAGGAGTCAGCCCCAGCATTTT	CASSYRSQPQHF
TRBV6-5	few	TRBD1	TRBJ2-7	TGTGCCAGCAGTTACGACGGGACAGGGACCTACGAGCAGTACTTC	CASSYDGTGTYEQYF
TRBV5-1	-	TRBD2	TRBJ2-7	TGCGCCAGCAGCTCGTGGACTAGCGGGCCACGGGAGCAGTACTTC	CASSSWTSGPREQYF
TRBV19	-	TRBD1	TRBJ1-5	TGTGCCAGTAGTTCTTCAGGGGGCCGGGGTCAGCCCCAGCATTTT	CASSSSGGRGQPQHF
TRBV4-1	-	-	TRBJ2-7	TGCGCCAGCAGCCAAACCTCCCTATCCTCCTACGAGCAGTACTTC	CASSQTSLSSYEQYF
TRBV6-5	-	-	TRBJ1-4	TGTGCCAGCGCAAGGGGAACAACTAATGAAAAACTGTTTTTT	CASARGTTNEKLFF
TRBV2	-	TRBD1	TRBJ2-7	TGTGCCAGTACCGGGACAGGGGGTCCCGAGCAGTACTTC	CASTGTGGPEQYF
TRBV5-1	-	-	TRBJ2-1	TGCGCCAGCAGCTTGGCCCGGAGCTCCTACAATGAGCAGTTCTTC	CASSLARSSYNEQFF
TRBV2	-	TRBD2	TRBJ2-3	TGTGCCAGCAGCGTAGCGGGAGGCCTACTGGATACGCAGTATTTT	CASSVAGGLLDTQYF
TRBV5-5	-	TRBD1	TRBJ1-5	TGTGCCAGCAGCTTGGGAGGGGGCCAGGTCCAGTCCCAGCATTTT	CASSLGGGQVQSQHF